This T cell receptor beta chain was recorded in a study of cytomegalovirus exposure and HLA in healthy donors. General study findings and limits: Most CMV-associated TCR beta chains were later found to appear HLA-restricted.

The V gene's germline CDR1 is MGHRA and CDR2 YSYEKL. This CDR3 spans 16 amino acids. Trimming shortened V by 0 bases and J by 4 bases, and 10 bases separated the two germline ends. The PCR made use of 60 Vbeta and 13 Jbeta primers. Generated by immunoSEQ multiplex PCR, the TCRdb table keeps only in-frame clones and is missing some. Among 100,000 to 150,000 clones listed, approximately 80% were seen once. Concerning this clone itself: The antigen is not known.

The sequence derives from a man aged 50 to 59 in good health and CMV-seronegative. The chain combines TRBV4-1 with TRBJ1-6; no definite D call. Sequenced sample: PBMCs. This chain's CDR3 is CASSQDVRRYNSPLHF. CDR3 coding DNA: TGCGCCAGCAGCCAAGATGTTCGGAGGTATAATTCACCCCTCCACTTT.